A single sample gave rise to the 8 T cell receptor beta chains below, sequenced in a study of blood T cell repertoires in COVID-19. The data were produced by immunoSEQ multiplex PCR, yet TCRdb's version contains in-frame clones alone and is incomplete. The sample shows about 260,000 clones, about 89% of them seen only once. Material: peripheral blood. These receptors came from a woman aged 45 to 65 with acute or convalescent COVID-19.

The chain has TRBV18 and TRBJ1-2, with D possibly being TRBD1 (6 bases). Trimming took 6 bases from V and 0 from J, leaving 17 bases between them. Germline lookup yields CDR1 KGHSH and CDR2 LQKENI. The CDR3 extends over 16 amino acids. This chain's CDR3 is CASSPAAGQTNYGYTF. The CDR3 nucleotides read TGTGCCAGCTCCCCCGCGGCCGGACAGACTAACTATGGCTACACCTTC.

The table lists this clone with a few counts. The CDR3, as DNA: TGTGCCAGCAGTTTAAGACAGGGCGGGACTGAAGCTTTCTTT. Encoded protein: CASSLRQGGTEAFF. This chain links TRBV27 with TRBJ1-1; 7 nucleotides match TRBD1. Germline CDR1 is MNHEY and CDR2 is SMNVEV (reference sequence). CDR3 length: 14 residues. Trimming took 2 bases from V and 5 from J; bases not matched to a gene: 5.

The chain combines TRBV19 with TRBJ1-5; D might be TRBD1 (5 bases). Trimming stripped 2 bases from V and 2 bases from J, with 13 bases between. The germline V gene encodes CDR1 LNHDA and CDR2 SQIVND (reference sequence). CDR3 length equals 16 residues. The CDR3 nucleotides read TGTGCCAGTAGTATATTGGGGGGAGGTCGCAATCAGCCCCAGCATTTT. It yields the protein CASSILGGGRNQPQHF.

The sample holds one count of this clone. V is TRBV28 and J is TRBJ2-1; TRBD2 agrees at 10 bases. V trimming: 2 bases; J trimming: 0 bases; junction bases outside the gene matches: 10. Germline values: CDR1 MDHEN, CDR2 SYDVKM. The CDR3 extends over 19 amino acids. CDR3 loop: CASSLPLKVAGGSYNEQFF. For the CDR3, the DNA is TGTGCCAGCAGTTTACCTCTTAAGGTAGCGGGAGGCTCCTACAATGAGCAGTTCTTC.

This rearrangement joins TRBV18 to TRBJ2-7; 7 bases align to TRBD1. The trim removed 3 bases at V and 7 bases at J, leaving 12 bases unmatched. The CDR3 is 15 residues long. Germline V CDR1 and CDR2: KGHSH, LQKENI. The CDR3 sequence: CASSPRYQGEREQYF. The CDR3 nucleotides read TGTGCCAGCTCACCGAGGTACCAGGGGGAACGGGAGCAGTACTTC.

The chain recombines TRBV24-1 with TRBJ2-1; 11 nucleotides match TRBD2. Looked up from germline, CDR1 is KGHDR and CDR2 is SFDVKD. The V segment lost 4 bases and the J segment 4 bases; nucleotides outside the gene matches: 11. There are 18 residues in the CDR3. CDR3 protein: CATSDHEVTSGVYNEQFF. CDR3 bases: TGTGCCACCAGTGACCATGAGGTGACTAGCGGGGTATACAATGAGCAGTTCTTC.

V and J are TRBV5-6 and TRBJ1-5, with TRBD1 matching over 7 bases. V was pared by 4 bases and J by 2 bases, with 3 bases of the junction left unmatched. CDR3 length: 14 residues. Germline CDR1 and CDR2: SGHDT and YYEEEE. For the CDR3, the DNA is TGTGCCAGCAGCCCTGGGACAGGCAATCAGCCCCAGCATTTT. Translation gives CASSPGTGNQPQHF.

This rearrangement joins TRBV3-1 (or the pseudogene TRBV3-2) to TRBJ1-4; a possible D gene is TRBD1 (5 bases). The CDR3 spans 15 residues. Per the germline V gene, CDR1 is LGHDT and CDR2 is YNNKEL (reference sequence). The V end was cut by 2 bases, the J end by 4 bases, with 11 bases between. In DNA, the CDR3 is TGTGCCAGCAGCCAATGGGACTCCATTAATGAAAAACTGTTTTTT. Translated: CASSQWDSINEKLFF.